This entry is about one TCR beta chain. Antigen: not known. The sample originates from a study of post-analysis software for immune sequencing data. Study-level findings and limits: There was significantly lower normalized Chao1 diversity in multiple sclerosis patients than in controls. In patients, TRBV5-6, TRBV5-1 and TRBV20-1 belonged to five or six TRBV segments found more frequently than in controls.

The trim removed 3 bases at V and 8 bases at J, leaving 10 bases unmatched. This CDR3 has 15 amino acids. The germline V gene has CDR1 SGDLS and CDR2 YYNGEE. Presence of unique molecular identifiers characterized the TCR beta cDNA libraries. Via MiXCR, TCRdb re-called the PCR reads, giving one row per CDR3 protein. The table shows under 900,000 distinct CDR3 sequences, with about 53% occurring only once. Sequencing was done on a sample of blood. The rearrangement links TRBV9 to TRBJ2-1; TRBD2 aligns across 8 bases. The receptor comes from a girl aged 5 to 17 with multiple sclerosis. This CDR3 is CASSASGSYRDEQFF. The CDR3 nucleotides are TGTGCCAGCAGCGCCAGCGGGAGTTATAGAGATGAGCAGTTCTTC. The full variable domain, in which reference TRBV9 and TRBJ2-1 provide the parts outside the CDR3, is DSGVTQTPKHLITATGQRVTLRCSPRSGDLSVYWYQQSLDQGLQFLIQYYNGEERAKGNILERFSAQQFPDLHSELNLSSLELGDSALYFCASSASGSYRDEQFFGPGTRLTVL.